This entry describes one TCR beta chain. Its antigen is still unknown. One base away there is no much larger clone; base qualities are not given. This entry is derived from a study of blood T cells in healthy people across ages (dated by TCRdb to 2014 to 2015). Study-wide context: In model experiments, template switching captured about one uniquely barcoded TCR beta cDNA molecule for every two T cells. The study measured age-related changes in TCR beta repertoire diversity using deep sequencing normalized with unique cDNA molecular identifiers. Donors were grouped into four age groups: young (average roughly 15 years), middle-aged (roughly 37), aged (62) and long-lived (just over 80). To avoid experimental bias, donors of different ages were randomly spread across the sequencing lanes. Using the same blood draw, the study looked at two additional independent replicas of 1 million unique cDNA reads for two donors, one aged 18 to 30 and the other aged 80 or older. The full study reports these points: The long-lived group showed more naive CD4+ T cells, fewer expanded clones and increased TCR diversity than the aged group, suggesting age selection. Because donor CMV infection status was unknown, age-related changes in expanded clonotypes were potentially confounded. The percentage of naive T cells measured by flow cytometry correlated strongly with observed TCR beta diversity. Estimates of total diversity based on one million sequenced T cells were considered lower bounds and underestimates. Since profiling was done on bulk unsorted PBMCs, naive and antigen-experienced compartments could not be conclusively compared. As age increased, observed TCR beta diversity per million T cells dropped in a roughly linear way, and a significant reduction was already evident by age around 41.

The junction carries 13 bases between V and J, which are trimmed by 0 bases and 10 bases respectively. Reading the germline V gene gives CDR1 ENHRY and CDR2 SYGVKD. The CDR3 measures 13 amino acids from cysteine to phenylalanine. Only the CDR3 region is kept as DNA, spanning 39 bases read in frame from base 1. The library was made by 5' RACE. Sequencing instrument: Illumina HiSeq 2500. A second PCR of roughly 6 to 12 cycles was performed with a sample-barcoded 5' primer and a J-beta primer mix. A unique molecular identifier was introduced onto each TCR beta cDNA molecule by a template-switch 5' adaptor carrying 12 random nucleotides. Each sample yielded at least 3 million CDR3-containing paired-end reads. First-strand cDNA was synthesized from all RNA with the Mint cDNA synthesis kit, primed by a TRBC-specific oligonucleotide. Following uracil-DNA glycosylase treatment, all cDNA underwent a first 18-cycle PCR with the universal primers M1SS and BC2_uni_R. Under the source paper's analysis protocol: For normalization, 1 million high-quality reads were randomly selected from each sample, with every read carrying a distinct molecular identifier. Reads sharing molecular identifiers were discarded rather than binned into consensus sequences. CDR3 identification, clonotype clustering and error correction used MiTCR with a Q25 quality threshold and the strictest error-elimination algorithm. A nonparametric unseen species model with Euler transformation was used to estimate lower-bound total TCR beta diversity. TCRdb handled the public reads itself, with Q25 trimming in fastp and clone calling in MiXCR, and kept productive beta chains. Entries are consolidated by CDR3 protein sequence, retaining the most common genes and DNA. What appears here as the V and J calls and clone size reflects TCRdb's work, not the paper's. Within this sample are 1.5 million or so distinct CDR3 sequences, with around 40% of them counted one time only. Just over 4% of the sample goes to the ten largest clones.

The roughly 39 donors, aged about 6 to 100 years, were systemically healthy Caucasian individuals from Russia. Each donor gave 8 to 10 milliliters of peripheral blood, collected into EDTA-treated Vacutainer tubes. Ficoll-Paque density-gradient centrifugation was used to isolate PBMCs, with at least 6 million per sample. Total RNA, at least 5 micrograms per sample, was extracted from PBMCs with Trizol reagent. For every donor, flow cytometry on a PBMC aliquot measured the percentage of naive CD45RAhigh/CD27high T cells. The sample taken for sequencing was blood. The chain is assembled from TRBV10-3 and TRBJ2-7; the D element could tentatively be TRBD1 or TRBD2, as 5 bases agree for each. The source is a woman aged 18-29 years in good health. The nucleotides read TGTGCCATCAGTGAGTCGACAGCCGGGGCCCAGTACTTC. Its protein product is CAISESTAGAQYF.